The present T cell receptor (beta chain) was sequenced within a study of PD-1 blockade in classical Hodgkin lymphoma. The table came from immunoSEQ multiplex PCR; TCRdb's copy has only in-frame clones and leaves some out. Of over 85,000 clones listed, roughly nine tenths were seen once; the top ten hold 2.5% to 3.5%. Trimming removed 4 bases at V and 2 bases at J, with 9 bases between. This CDR3 region has 14 residues. The germline V gene has CDR1 SNHLY and CDR2 FYNNEI. This sample's time point: cycle 4 day 1 (C4D1), after less than 7 weeks of nivolumab. Brentuximab vedotin exposure varied, and every patient relapsed after autologous stem cell transplantation. Responses achieved at best were complete response, partial response or progressive disease.

The specimen comprised peripheral blood mononuclear cells (PBMCs), sampled before the fourth cycle of nivolumab. The V gene is TRBV2, the J gene TRBJ1-3, with a possible D match to TRBD1 (6 bases). This receptor was taken from a human donor with classical Hodgkin lymphoma. The CDR3 loop is CASSGQATGNTIYF. The CDR3 DNA sequence: TGTGCCAGCAGTGGACAGGCCACTGGAAACACCATATATTTT.